This T cell receptor (beta chain) is from a study of blood T cell repertoires in COVID-19. Study background: Samples of COVID-19 (acute and convalescent) were obtained from the United States, Italy and Spain.

Profiled with immunoSEQ multiplex PCR; TCRdb holds only in-frame clones, not every one. The data hold around 170,000 clones, with 65% to 90% observed a single time. This receptor was taken from a man aged 50 to 60 with active or convalescent COVID-19. The source material was peripheral blood.

CDR3 DNA: TGTGCCAGTAGTAGAACAGGGGGCAATCAGCCCCAGCATTTT. Encoded protein: CASSRTGGNQPQHF. The chain couples TRBV19 to TRBJ1-5, with 7 positions matching TRBD1. Trimming took 4 bases from V and 2 from J; bases not matched to a gene: 2. Per germline, CDR1 LNHDA and CDR2 SQIVND (reference sequence). The CDR3 length is 14 residues.